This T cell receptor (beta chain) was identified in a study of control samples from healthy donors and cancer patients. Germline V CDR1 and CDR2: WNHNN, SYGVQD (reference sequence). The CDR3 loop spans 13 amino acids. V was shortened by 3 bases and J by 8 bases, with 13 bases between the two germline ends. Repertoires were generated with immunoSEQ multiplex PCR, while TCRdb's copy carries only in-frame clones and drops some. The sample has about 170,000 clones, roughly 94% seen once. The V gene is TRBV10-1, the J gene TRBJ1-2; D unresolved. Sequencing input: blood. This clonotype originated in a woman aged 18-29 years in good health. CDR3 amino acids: CASSDGLNAGYTF. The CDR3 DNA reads TGCGCCAGCAGTGATGGACTCAATGCGGGCTACACCTTC.